This TCR beta chain was identified during a study of blood T cell repertoires in COVID-19. Method: immunoSEQ multiplex PCR; TCRdb's copy keeps in-frame clones and lacks some. This repertoire shows 300,000 to 350,000 clones, under 95% found once; its top ten account for roughly 3.5%. Trimming removed 5 bases from V and 1 base from J; junction bases left unmatched: 7. This CDR3 contains 15 residues. Germline CDR1 is MNHEY and CDR2 is SVGEGT. This rearrangement joins TRBV6-2 or TRBV6-3 to TRBJ1-2, with TRBD1 matching over 7 bases. This TCR came from a woman between 18 and 29 years old who had recovered from COVID-19. The source material was peripheral blood. The CDR3 DNA reads as TGTGCCAGCAGTCGAACAGGGGAAGGTAACTATGGCTACACCTTC. The encoded protein is CASSRTGEGNYGYTF.